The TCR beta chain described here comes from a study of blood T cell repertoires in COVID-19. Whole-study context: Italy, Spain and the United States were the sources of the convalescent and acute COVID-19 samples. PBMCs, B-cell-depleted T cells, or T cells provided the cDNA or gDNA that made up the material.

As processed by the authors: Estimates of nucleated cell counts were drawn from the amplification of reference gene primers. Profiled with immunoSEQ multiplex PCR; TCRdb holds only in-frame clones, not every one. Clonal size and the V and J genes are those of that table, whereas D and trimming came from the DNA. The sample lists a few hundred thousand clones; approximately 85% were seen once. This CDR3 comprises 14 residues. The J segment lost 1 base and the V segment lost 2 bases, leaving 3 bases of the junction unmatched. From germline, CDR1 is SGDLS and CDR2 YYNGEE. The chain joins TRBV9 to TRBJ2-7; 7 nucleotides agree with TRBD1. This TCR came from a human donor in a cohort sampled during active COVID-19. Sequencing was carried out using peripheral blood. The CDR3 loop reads CASSVTGQSYEQYF. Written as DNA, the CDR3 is TGTGCCAGCAGCGTGACAGGGCAATCCTACGAGCAGTACTTC.